This passage covers 21 T cell receptor beta chains from one sample sequenced in a study of blood T cells in healthy people across ages. Alongside a J-beta primer mix, a sample-barcoded 5' primer served in a second PCR lasting about 6 to 11 cycles. TCRdb used MiXCR to reprocess the 5' RACE reads, holding one entry per CDR3 protein. The data contain 850,000 or so distinct CDR3 sequences, 25% to 35% of them seen just once; the ten biggest clones take up around a sixth. Input material: blood. The receptors were gathered from an elderly woman in good health.

With respect to this clonotype: Just one base apart from a much larger clone, this may be a read error. V usage is TRBV20-1 and J usage is TRBJ2-3; TRBD2 matches 14 bases. Germline V gene data show CDR1 as DFQATT and CDR2 as SNEGSKA (reference sequence). The CDR3 has 16 residues. The CDR3 sequence is CSARGLAGGVTDTPYF. The CDR3 region has the DNA TGCAGTGCTAGAGGACTAGCGGGGGGGGTCACAGATACGCCGTATTTT.

The J gene is TRBJ1-4, the V gene TRBV5-1, with D uncertain. This CDR3 contains 14 residues. CDR1 SGHRS and CDR2 YFSETQ come from the germline V gene. V lost 6 bases to trimming and J lost 0 bases, with 9 bases between them. Here the CDR3 DNA reads TGCGCCAGCAAAGAGGTTGCAACTAATGAAAAACTGTTTTTT. This gives the protein CASKEVATNEKLFF. Combining the CDR3 with reference TRBV5-1 and TRBJ1-4 gives the whole variable domain KAGVTQTPRYLIKTRGQQVTLSCSPISGHRSVSWYQQTPGQGLQFLFEYFSETQRNKGNFPGRFSGRQFSNSRSEMNVSTLELGDSALYLCASKEVATNEKLFFGSGTQLSVL.

In this sample, this clonotype turned up many times. The genes are TRBV3-1 and TRBJ2-3; D is ambiguous. In germline, CDR1 is LGHDT, CDR2 YNNKEL (reference sequence). The CDR3 runs to 13 residues. Between the trimmed V and J ends, which lost 0 bases and 5 bases, there was a span of 6 bases. The CDR3 is CASSQDSVDTQYF. In nucleotides, the CDR3 is TGTGCCAGCAGCCAAGATTCGGTAGATACGCAGTATTTT.

In its sample, this clonotype was seen many times. The genes are TRBV28 and TRBJ2-5; TRBD2 aligns across 7 bases. The ends lost 5 bases at V and 5 bases at J; junction bases unmatched: 11. Per germline, CDR1 MDHEN and CDR2 SYDVKM. The CDR3 loop spans 15 amino acids. CDR3 sequence: CASSRDYISSETQYF. The CDR3 DNA sequence: TGTGCCAGCAGTCGGGACTATATTTCTTCCGAGACCCAGTACTTC.

This clonotype came up many times. The chain uses TRBV12-3 or TRBV12-4 and TRBJ2-4, with 7 bases that match TRBD1. The V gene end was trimmed by 5 bases and the J gene end by 1 base; junction bases not matched to a gene: 8. This CDR3 is built from 16 residues. The CDR3 nucleotides are TGTGCCAGCAGTCTGACAGGGATAAGGGCCAAAAACATTCAGTACTTC. Protein product: CASSLTGIRAKNIQYF.

The chain recombines TRBV12-3 or TRBV12-4 with TRBJ2-1; possible D gene TRBD1, 5 bases. With the DNA end fitting TRBJ2-7 better, the J assignment may be wrong. The length of the CDR3 is 17 residues. The CDR3: CASSLAQGSGSYNEQYF. CDR3 coding DNA: TGTGCCAGCAGTTTAGCGCAGGGATCGGGCTCCTACAATGAGCAGTACTTC.

This clonotype appeared many times. The CDR3 protein is CASSDRPTGNTEAFF. Here the CDR3 DNA reads TGTGCCAGCAGCGACCGACCGACAGGTAACACTGAAGCTTTCTTT. This chain links TRBV7-9 with TRBJ1-1; TRBD1 might be the D (6 bases). CDR3 size: 15 residues. V lost 5 bases and J lost 2, with 15 bases in between. The V gene's germline CDR1 is SEHNR and CDR2 FQNEAQ (reference sequence).

This clonotype was observed a few times. The chain joins TRBV27 to TRBJ1-1, with D unresolved. Trimming removed 4 bases from V and 1 base from J, with 10 bases in between. The CDR3 spans 14 residues. The germline CDR1 and CDR2 sequences are MNHEY and SMNVEV (reference sequence). The CDR3 sequence: CASSSPRRNTEAFF. The CDR3 DNA is TGTGCCAGCAGTTCCCCCCGGAGGAACACTGAAGCTTTCTTT.

On this clonotype: Just one base apart from a much larger clone, this may be a read error. This chain joins TRBV10-3 and TRBJ2-7, with D perhaps TRBD1 or TRBD2 (5 bases each). There are 12 residues in the CDR3. CDR1 and CDR2 from the germline V gene are ENHRY and SYGVKD. Trimming left V 2 bases short and J 12 bases short, with 14 bases between. CDR3 DNA sequence: TGTGCCATCAGTGAGCGGGACCGGGCGCGGTACTTC. Translated, it gives CAISERDRARYF.

This clonotype was detected a few times. The chain joins TRBV20-1 to TRBJ1-6; TRBD1 might be the D (5 bases). Germline V lookup: CDR1 DFQATT, CDR2 SNEGSKA (reference sequence). The length of the CDR3 is 14 residues. Trimming cost V 6 bases and J 7 bases, with 16 bases left between them. As DNA, the CDR3 is TGCAGTGCCACAGAACGACAGACGAATTCACCCCTCCACTTT. Its translation is CSATERQTNSPLHF.

Remarks on this clonotype: A much larger clone differs from this one at a single base, so this may be a read error. V is TRBV29-1 and J is TRBJ1-2; 9 positions match TRBD1. The CDR3 length is 15 residues. CDR1 is SQVTM and CDR2 is ANQGSEA in the germline V gene. Germline trimming cut 3 bases from V and 3 bases from J; bases unmatched to any gene: 8. The DNA for the CDR3 is TGCAGCGTTGAGAGCCTTCGACAGGGGGACTATGGCTACACCTTC. This codes for CSVESLRQGDYGYTF. Full variable domain (rest looked up from reference TRBV29-1 and TRBJ1-2): SAVISQKPSRDICQRGTSLTIQCQVDSQVTMMFWYRQQPGQSLTLIATANQGSEATYESGFVIDKFPISRPNLTFSTLTVSNMSPEDSSIYLCSVESLRQGDYGYTFGSGTRLTVV.

DNA for the CDR3: TGCAGTGCCGGGATGGCCTTGAAGGGGAACACTGAAGCTTTCTTT. It codes for CSAGMALKGNTEAFF. The rearrangement links TRBV20-1 to TRBJ1-1; no firm D call. Between the trimmed V and J ends, which lost 6 bases and 1 base, there was a span of 18 bases. Germline CDR1 is DFQATT and CDR2 is SNEGSKA (reference sequence). This CDR3 spans 15 amino acids.

This clonotype was recorded a few times. CDR3 region: CASSRGGQGANTEAFF. DNA for the CDR3: TGTGCCAGCAGCAGAGGAGGACAGGGGGCGAACACTGAAGCTTTCTTT. This sequence joins TRBV2 and TRBJ1-1; TRBD1 aligns across 11 bases. The germline gives CDR1 SNHLY, CDR2 FYNNEI. This CDR3 comprises 16 residues. V dropped 6 bases and J dropped 1; count of bases not matched to a gene: 7.

This clonotype came up many times. This could be a read error, since a much larger clone is one nucleotide away. This rearrangement joins TRBV24-1 to TRBJ2-7; maybe TRBD2 (5 bases). The CDR3 length is 16 residues. Germline V CDR1 and CDR2: KGHDR, SFDVKD. V was clipped by 3 bases and J by 7 bases, with 21 bases between them. CDR3 coding DNA: TGTGCCACCAGTGATCGTGGTCGGAGGACCCACAATGAGCAGTACTTC. It specifies CATSDRGRRTHNEQYF.

This clonotype showed up just a few times. This may stem from a read error, because a much larger clone lies one nucleotide away. The rearrangement joins TRBV7-2 to TRBJ2-7; D is uncertain. V lost 5 bases, J lost 3 bases, and 14 bases lay in between. The CDR3 covers 14 residues. Germline V gene data show CDR1 as SGHTA and CDR2 as FQGNSA. CDR3 sequence reads: CASSTRSPRYEQYF. CDR3 sequence (DNA): TGTGCCAGCAGCACCCGGTCCCCTCGCTACGAGCAGTACTTC.

There are a few counts of this clonotype. At one end, the junction sequence differs from germline, possibly due to a read error. The chain links TRBV10-3 to TRBJ2-3; D might be TRBD1 (6 bases). Germline CDR1 and CDR2: ENHRY and SYGVKD. This CDR3 spans 13 amino acids. The CDR3 sequence: CAMAQQGLDTRYF. CDR3 sequence (DNA): TGTGCCATGGCTCAACAGGGTCTAGATACGCGGTATTTT.

This clonotype was found a few times. This clone may be a read error of a much larger clone one base away. The chain links TRBV12-3 or TRBV12-4 to TRBJ2-1; 7 bases are a match to TRBD2. V was pared by 5 bases and J by 13 bases, with 14 bases of the junction left unmatched. This CDR3 region has 14 residues. The CDR3 DNA follows: TGTGCCAGCAGTCCTCCCGGCGGGGGTGAGACCCAGTTCTTC. It codes for CASSPPGGGETQFF.

The chain has TRBV5-1 and TRBJ2-3, with 9 positions matching TRBD1. Unmatched junction bases numbered 4, after V lost 1 base and J lost 1 base. The germline gives CDR1 SGHRS, CDR2 YFSETQ. The CDR3 length is 16 residues. CDR3 region: CASSLLRDRGTDTQYF. The CDR3 DNA is TGCGCCAGCAGCTTGCTCCGGGACAGGGGCACAGATACGCAGTATTTT.

In this sample, this clonotype turned up many times. This chain joins TRBV12-3 or TRBV12-4 and TRBJ1-5; the D gene is possibly TRBD1 (5 bases). CDR3 length: 17 amino acids. V shed 2 bases and J shed 1 base, with 15 bases lying between them. The CDR3 DNA is TGTGCCAGCAGTTTAAGAGGTGGTGGGGGGAGCAATCAGCCCCAGCATTTT. Residues: CASSLRGGGGSNQPQHF.

This clonotype showed up many times. The genes are TRBV12-3 or TRBV12-4 and TRBJ2-5, with 9 bases identical to TRBD1. The CDR3 sequence is 12 residues long. V lost 6 bases and J lost 7; bases outside the gene matches: 3. This CDR3 is CASRKDRGTQYF. CDR3 bases: TGTGCCAGCAGAAAGGACAGGGGGACCCAGTACTTC.

This clonotype was detected only a few times. This chain uses TRBV7-2 with TRBJ2-5, with 9 bases lining up with TRBD2. Germline V gene lookup returns CDR1 SGHTA and CDR2 FQGNSA. The length of the CDR3 is 16 residues. The trim removed 2 bases at V and 4 bases at J, leaving 8 bases unmatched. The CDR3 DNA reads as TGTGCCAGCAGCTTAAACGTGCGGGGGGGCCGAGAGACCCAGTACTTC. Its translation is CASSLNVRGGRETQYF.